This is a list of T cell receptor beta chains from one sample in a study of a mutant IDH1 vaccine in newly diagnosed glioma. Produced via immunoSEQ multiplex PCR; TCRdb's table is partial and in-frame only. The sample holds about 67,000 clones, about four fifths seen once. This specimen consisted of peripheral blood mononuclear cells (PBMCs), obtained from a glioma patient treated with radiotherapy, temozolomide or both. The source of these receptors is a woman aged 18-35 years with glioma. Some clones in this sample may be carry-over from other donors' samples. Both conserved end residues are part of each CDR3. Fields, in order: CDR3 length, J gene, D gene, clone size, V gene, CDR3 protein, CDR3 DNA. The D gene is left open where the match is weak. Some rows have no size entry. The others give once, few or many, or a class for an expanded clone.

13,TRBJ1-5,NA,NA,TRBV7-8,CASSEQGDQPQHF,TGTGCCAGCAGCGAACAGGGTGACCAGCCCCAGCATTTT
13,TRBJ2-1,TRBD2,NA,TRBV29-1,CSVASSGGAQVFF,TGCAGCGTTGCCTCTAGCGGGGGGGCCCAGGTGTTCTTC
13,TRBJ1-1,NA,NA,TRBV7-9,CASSLGENTEAFF,TGTGCCAGCAGCTTGGGGGAGAACACTGAAGCTTTCTTT
18,TRBJ2-3,TRBD1,NA,TRBV9,CASSVSLGQDFSTDTQYF,TGTGCCAGCAGCGTATCCCTTGGACAGGACTTTAGCACAGATACGCAGTATTTT
15,TRBJ2-7,NA,NA,TRBV5-6,CASSLGGAAFYEQYF,TGTGCCAGCAGCTTGGGCGGGGCAGCCTTCTACGAGCAGTACTTC
15,TRBJ2-3,NA,NA,TRBV19,CASSSTGASTDTQYF,TGTGCCAGTAGTAGTACAGGTGCTAGCACAGATACGCAGTATTTT
16,TRBJ2-7,NA,NA,TRBV7-9,CASSPLLGEEAYEQYF,TGTGCCAGCAGCCCCCTCCTTGGGGAGGAGGCCTACGAGCAGTACTTC
16,TRBJ2-1,TRBD1,NA,TRBV18,CASSPQLGQGRDEQFF,TGTGCCAGCTCACCTCAATTGGGACAGGGTAGAGATGAGCAGTTCTTC
13,TRBJ1-5,NA,NA,TRBV28,CASRSRDLQPQHF,TGTGCCAGCAGATCCCGGGACTTGCAGCCCCAGCATTTT
15,TRBJ2-2,TRBD1,few,TRBV5-4,CASSSKTGHGGELFF,TGTGCCAGCAGCTCAAAGACAGGGCATGGCGGGGAGCTGTTTTTT
11,TRBJ1-2,TRBD1,NA,TRBV29-1,CSDTGGPGYTF,TGCAGCGATACAGGGGGCCCTGGCTACACCTTC
15,TRBJ2-7,TRBD1,once,TRBV5-1,CASSSTGTGSYEQYF,TGCGCCAGCAGCTCAACCGGGACAGGGAGCTACGAGCAGTACTTC
13,TRBJ1-1,NA,NA,TRBV29-1,CSVEQGLNTEAFF,TGCAGCGTTGAACAGGGCCTGAACACTGAAGCTTTCTTT
12,TRBJ1-5,NA,NA,TRBV7-9,CASSRSGTPQHF,TGTGCCAGCAGCCGATCCGGGACGCCCCAGCATTTT
14,TRBJ2-7,TRBD2,NA,TRBV9,CASSPQRGSDEQYF,TGTGCCAGCAGCCCCCAGCGGGGTAGTGACGAGCAGTACTTC
11,TRBJ1-3,NA,NA,TRBV30,CAWRRGNTIYF,TGTGCCTGGCGGAGGGGAAACACCATATATTTT
13,TRBJ1-2,NA,NA,TRBV19,CASRRGSNYGYTF,TGTGCCAGCAGAAGGGGCTCTAACTATGGCTACACCTTC
14,TRBJ2-5,NA,NA,TRBV5-1,CASSSGLPRETQYF,TGCGCCAGCAGCTCGGGGCTTCCTAGAGAGACCCAGTACTTC
13,TRBJ1-2,NA,NA,TRBV30,CAWSVVGRYGYTF,TGTGCCTGGAGTGTCGTCGGACGCTATGGCTACACCTTC
18,TRBJ1-2,TRBD1,NA,TRBV9,CASSGDRAAGLPFYGYTF,TGTGCCAGCAGCGGGGACAGGGCGGCGGGCCTCCCATTCTATGGCTACACCTTC
14,TRBJ2-3,NA,NA,TRBV30,CAWIGGPYTDTQYF,TGTGCCTGGATTGGGGGGCCCTACACAGATACGCAGTATTTT
13,TRBJ2-7,NA,once,TRBV5-6,CASSFRSSYEQYF,TGTGCCAGCAGCTTCAGGAGCTCCTACGAGCAGTACTTC
15,TRBJ1-1,TRBD1,NA,TRBV6-1,CASSPDHRGNTEAFF,TGTGCCAGCAGTCCAGATCACAGGGGAAACACTGAAGCTTTCTTT
14,TRBJ1-5,NA,NA,TRBV7-9,CASSPSQENQPQHF,TGTGCCAGCAGCCCCAGCCAGGAGAATCAGCCCCAGCATTTT
15,TRBJ2-7,TRBD2,NA,TRBV6-5,CASTRLAGDTYEQYF,TGTGCCAGCACCAGACTAGCGGGGGACACCTACGAGCAGTACTTC
11,TRBJ1-1,NA,once,TRBV29-1,CSVSQGLEAFF,TGCAGCGTTAGCCAGGGTCTTGAAGCTTTCTTT
13,TRBJ1-1,NA,NA,TRBV14,CASSQVRGNEAFF,TGTGCCAGCAGCCAAGTAAGGGGAAACGAAGCTTTCTTT
12,TRBJ1-4,NA,once,TRBV7-9,CASSLDRGGLFF,TGTGCCAGCAGCTTAGATAGGGGTGGACTGTTTTTT
13,TRBJ2-2,NA,few,TRBV5-6,CASSLEGAGELFF,TGTGCCAGCAGCTTGGAAGGGGCCGGGGAGCTGTTTTTT
14,TRBJ1-1,NA,NA,TRBV5-1,CASSLSAANTEAFF,TGCGCCAGCAGCTTGTCGGCGGCCAACACTGAAGCTTTCTTT
13,TRBJ1-1,NA,NA,TRBV11-2,CASSYRDNTEAFF,TGTGCCAGCAGCTACCGGGACAACACTGAAGCTTTCTTT
16,TRBJ1-3,NA,medium-sized,TRBV9,CASSADRLSSGNTIYF,TGTGCCAGCAGCGCCGACAGGCTGAGCTCTGGAAACACCATATATTTT
14,TRBJ1-1,NA,NA,TRBV5-4,CASSLEGGPVVAFF,TGTGCCAGCAGCTTGGAAGGGGGGCCTGTTGTGGCTTTCTTT
14,TRBJ1-2,TRBD1,NA,TRBV18,CASSKGQGGGGYTF,TGTGCCAGCTCAAAAGGACAGGGCGGGGGAGGCTACACCTTC
14,TRBJ2-5,NA,NA,TRBV21-1,CASTSLPLQETQYF,TGTGCCAGCACTTCTCTTCCCTTACAAGAGACCCAGTACTTC
11,TRBJ1-1,NA,once,TRBV9,CASSAGVEAFF,TGTGCCAGCAGCGCAGGGGTTGAAGCTTTCTTT